This T cell receptor beta chain is drawn from a study of memory CD4+ T cells and cytomegalovirus serostatus. Single viable CD3+CD4+CD8-CD45RO+ cells were sorted as the memory CD4+ T cells. Method: immunoSEQ multiplex PCR; TCRdb's copy keeps in-frame clones and lacks some. Of roughly 48,000 clones detected, about three quarters appear once; the ten largest clones hold under 1.5%. This CDR3 comprises 16 residues. The germline V gene has CDR1 LNHDA and CDR2 SQIVND (reference sequence). Trimming shortened V by 0 bases and J by 11 bases, and 20 bases separated the two germline ends. This clone was counted a few times. As yet, its antigen is unknown. Overall study results and limits: A US-trained random forest predicted CMV serostatus with median AUC around 0.9.

This sequence joins TRBV19 and TRBJ1-5; D is perhaps TRBD1 (5 bases). Sequenced sample: memory CD4+ T cells from blood. The receptor comes from an adult in good health and CMV-seropositive. CDR3 nucleotide sequence: TGTGCCAGTAGTATAGATACGGGACCCCCAATCAGGACCCAGCATTTT. This translates into CASSIDTGPPIRTQHF.